This TCR beta chain was sequenced in a study of blood T cell repertoires in COVID-19 (dated by TCRdb to about 2020). In terms of the full investigation: Samples covering the acute and convalescent phases of COVID-19 were provided by collaborators in the United States, Italy and Spain. The material from the prospective study consisted of cDNA or gDNA derived from T cells, B-cell-depleted T cells, or PBMCs. Subjects who had been exposed to COVID-19, were actively infected with it, or had recovered from it provided the deeply sampled blood TCRbeta repertoires that made up the dataset. A freely available public database, intended as a resource for researchers studying the immune response to SARS-CoV-2, is where the repertoires were released. The samples were drawn from the first 160 participants of the ongoing ImmuneRACE study and from some 1,300 subjects provided by 6 global collaborators. The sample metadata nearly always contained a de-identified subject ID, COVID-19 status, age in years and sex. Where available, HLA class I and class II types were obtained from metadata supplied by the sample provider rather than from assay-based typing. General study outcomes and caveats: The quantity of clinical and demographic metadata differed by source and by participant and was supplied without curation.

TCRbeta CDR3 regions were amplified from genomic DNA using the immunoSEQ Assay, a bias-controlled multiplex PCR. In the paper's pipeline: Within the assay, amplification of reference gene primers was used to estimate how many nucleated cells each sample contained. Sequence reads were collapsed and filtered to measure the absolute abundance of every unique TCRbeta CDR3 rearrangement. For each sample, productive Simpson clonality was calculated by taking the square root of Simpson's diversity index across productive rearrangements. TCRdb carries this immuneACCESS record with in-frame sequences only. Its versions omit some clonotypes, under half of them owing to an unresolved V gene in the studies checked, with the rest unexplained. V and J calls and clone size follow that table, whereas D and trimming were derived from the DNA. This sample gives some 700,000 clones in total; approximately 90% of them show up just once. The biggest ten clones account for roughly 0.25% of the sample.

This clone was found a few times. It lacks a known antigen. Base quality data are lacking; no much larger clone is found one base away. The collaborating institutions used their own protocols to collect whole blood in K2EDTA tubes. For TCRbeta analysis, collaborators shipped samples in one of three forms: frozen whole blood, isolated PBMCs, or DNA extracted from either of those sample types. From the germline V gene, CDR1 is MNHEY and CDR2 is SVGAGI. After removal of 10 bases from V and 11 bases from J, the junction retains 10 bases not matched to a gene. The CDR3 measures 14 amino acids from cysteine to phenylalanine. CDR3 DNA is the only sequence kept; it has 42 bases, read in frame from the first base.

The source is a woman aged 18-29 years with acute or convalescent COVID-19. Sequenced material: peripheral blood. The chain was built from TRBV6-5 and TRBJ2-1; the central 14 bases match TRBD2. The CDR3 loop reads CATAAGTSGGQQFF. In nucleotides, the sequence is TGTGCCACCGCTGCCGGGACTAGCGGGGGACAGCAGTTCTTC.